This TCR beta chain was found in a study of T cell responses to AZD1222 COVID-19 vaccine. The study's findings and limits: Unmutated variant regions reportedly attract nearly half of all spike-specific TCRs. Repertoires were obtained only post-peak T cell response. When two AZD1222 doses had been given, Spike-specific TCR breadth and depth rose.

In the case of this clone: The antigen is unknown.

Sequenced by immunoSEQ multiplex PCR; TCRdb stores in-frame clones only, minus some. The sample has over 120,000 clones; around 92% are singletons. Germline V lookup: CDR1 SQVTM, CDR2 ANQGSEA. V was clipped by 8 bases and J by 5 bases, with 12 bases between them. This CDR3 is built from 11 residues. The chain carries TRBV29-1 and TRBJ1-1; D remains unclear. The sequences come from peripheral blood, collected on day 0 of AZD1222 vaccination. The TCR sequence derives from an adult in good health. This chain's CDR3 is CSPQEETEAFF. The CDR3 nucleotides are TGCAGCCCCCAGGAGGAAACTGAAGCTTTCTTT. Full variable domain (remainder filled in from reference TRBV29-1 and TRBJ1-1): SAVISQKPSRDICQRGTSLTIQCQVDSQVTMMFWYRQQPGQSLTLIATANQGSEATYESGFVIDKFPISRPNLTFSTLTVSNMSPEDSSIYLCSPQEETEAFFGQGTRLTVV.